The 30 T cell receptor beta chains presented below share a single source sample, sequenced in a study of identical twins. Each CDR3 protein gets one entry after TCRdb re-called the 5' RACE reads with MiXCR. The sample shows approximately 530,000 distinct CDR3 sequences, around 24% of them seen only once. A further study also used this sample, focusing on yellow fever vaccine responses in identical twins.

The sample taken for sequencing was CD4+ T cells sorted from blood. These receptors were obtained from a woman younger than 30 in good health.

J is TRBJ2-5 and V is TRBV7-2; D remains ambiguous. CDR1 is SGHTA and CDR2 is FQGNSA in the germline V gene. This CDR3 is built from 14 residues. V lost 1 base, J lost 4 bases, and 10 bases lay in between. The CDR3 sequence: CASSLVVGSETQYF. CDR3 nucleotide sequence: TGTGCCAGCAGCTTAGTTGTGGGCTCAGAGACCCAGTACTTC. Together with reference TRBV7-2 and TRBJ2-5, the CDR3 gives the full variable domain: GAGVSQSPSNKVTEKGKDVELRCDPISGHTALYWYRQSLGQGLEFLIYFQGNSAPDKSGLPSDRFSAERTGGSVSTLTIQRTQQEDSAVYLCASSLVVGSETQYFGPGTRLLVL.

This clonotype appeared a few times. The chain links TRBV20-1 to TRBJ2-1; 9 nucleotides align to TRBD1. The ends lost 4 bases at V and 5 bases at J; junction bases unmatched: 6. There are 14 residues in the CDR3. CDR1 is DFQATT, CDR2 SNEGSKA, per germline (reference sequence). The chain's CDR3 is CSATRQGVHNEQFF. The CDR3 DNA reads TGCAGTGCTACCCGACAGGGGGTCCACAATGAGCAGTTCTTC.

This clonotype was observed a few times. The rearrangement joins TRBV12-3 or TRBV12-4 to TRBJ2-7, with 7 bases fitting TRBD1. Germline trimming cut 5 bases from V and 0 bases from J; bases unmatched to any gene: 10. This CDR3 has 16 amino acids. Here the CDR3 DNA reads TGTGCCAGCAGTCCCGACAGGGCCCAGAGCTCCTACGAGCAGTACTTC. Residues: CASSPDRAQSSYEQYF.

This clonotype occurred a few times. The DNA of the CDR3 is TGTGCCAGCAGTTCCCGGTGGGAACTAGCCAAAAACATTCAGTACTTC. As protein: CASSSRWELAKNIQYF. V gene TRBV28 combines with J gene TRBJ2-4; D call uncertain. Germline assignment: CDR1 MDHEN and CDR2 SYDVKM. This CDR3 region has 16 residues. V was pared by 4 bases and J by 0 bases, with 13 bases between.

This clonotype was observed a few times. For the CDR3, the DNA is TGTGCCAGCAGTCCCGTAGCGGGACACGAGCAGTTCTTC. Translation: CASSPVAGHEQFF. The chain recombines TRBV5-4 with TRBJ2-1; 8 nucleotides agree with TRBD2. CDR3 length: 13 amino acids. Germline-derived CDR1 and CDR2 are SGHNT and YYREEE (reference sequence). After removal of 5 bases from V and 10 bases from J, the junction contained 8 bases not matched to a gene.

This clonotype was detected many times. The chain links TRBV7-9 to TRBJ2-7; D is unresolved. V lost 5 bases to trimming and J lost 4 bases, with 12 bases between them. The CDR3 totals 13 residues. Germline V CDR1 and CDR2: SEHNR, FQNEAQ (reference sequence). DNA for the CDR3: TGTGCCAGCAGCCCAGACCAACGTTACGAGCAGTACTTC. Protein: CASSPDQRYEQYF.

The chain employs TRBV20-1 and TRBJ2-1; TRBD2 is a possible D gene (5 bases). This CDR3 region has 14 residues. Per the germline V gene, CDR1 is DFQATT and CDR2 is SNEGSKA (reference sequence). Trimming cost V 6 bases and J 5 bases, with 17 bases left between them. The CDR3 sequence: CSAPRGSAHNEQFF. CDR3 nucleotides: TGCAGTGCCCCCCGTGGGAGCGCCCACAATGAGCAGTTCTTC.

The CDR3 region has the DNA TGCAGTGCGAGAAACCGGGTGAGGGCTGAAGCTTTCTTT. This codes for CSARNRVRAEAFF. The V and J genes are TRBV20-1 and TRBJ1-1, with D unclear. V was clipped by 6 bases and J by 6 bases, with 17 bases between them. Germline CDR1 reads DFQATT; CDR2 reads SNEGSKA (reference sequence). There are 13 residues in the CDR3.

This chain links TRBV28 with TRBJ1-5; D remains ambiguous. Germline loops: CDR1 MDHEN, CDR2 SYDVKM. The V end was cut by 7 bases, the J end by 7 bases, with 17 bases between. The CDR3 has 14 amino acids. CDR3 amino acids: CASNKAETAQPQHF. The CDR3 DNA reads TGTGCCAGCAACAAGGCTGAGACTGCCCAGCCCCAGCATTTT.

The table lists this clonotype with a count of one. CDR3 nucleotide sequence: TGTGCCAGCAGCCAAAGGTACAATGAGCAGTTCTTC. Amino acids: CASSQRYNEQFF. The chain uses TRBV4-2 and TRBJ2-1; D not resolved. The V gene's germline CDR1 is LGHNA and CDR2 YNFKEQ. Deletions cut 2 bases from V and 4 bases from J, with 3 bases between. The CDR3 has 12 amino acids.

The rearrangement joins TRBV3-1 to TRBJ2-1; D is unresolved. Germline V lookup: CDR1 LGHDT, CDR2 YNNKEL (reference sequence). The CDR3 totals 14 residues. Trimming removed 1 base from V and 7 bases from J, with 11 bases in between. The DNA of the CDR3 is TGTGCCAGCAGCCAAGGGGCGACTGGGAATGAGCAGTTCTTC. Translated: CASSQGATGNEQFF.

This rearrangement joins TRBV6-1 to TRBJ1-2, with D perhaps TRBD1 (6 bases). Germline V gene sequence: CDR1 MNHNS, CDR2 SASEGT. V shed 6 bases and J shed 0 bases, with 14 bases lying between them. This CDR3 region has 15 residues. The CDR3 coding sequence is TGTGCCAGCAGCAACAGGGAAACGCCTAACTATGGCTACACCTTC. Protein: CASSNRETPNYGYTF.

In its sample, this clonotype was seen a few times. Here the CDR3 DNA reads TGTGCCAGCATTGCAGGGGGTCTGGGCTACACCTTC. It codes for CASIAGGLGYTF. The genes are TRBV27 and TRBJ1-2, with 7 bases matching TRBD1. With 7 bases clipped from V and 8 bases from J, the junction kept 7 bases outside the gene matches. CDR1 is MNHEY, CDR2 SMNVEV, per germline (reference sequence). The CDR3 has 12 amino acids.

In its sample, this clonotype was seen a few times. The chain is built from TRBV6-5 and TRBJ2-1, with 8 bases matching TRBD2. V shed 1 base and J 7 bases; nucleotides not matched to a gene: 6. This CDR3 contains 15 residues. The V gene's germline CDR1 is MNHEY and CDR2 SVGAGI. This CDR3 is CASSYFGRAGNEQFF. The CDR3 nucleotides read TGTGCCAGCAGTTACTTCGGGAGGGCAGGTAATGAGCAGTTCTTC.

This chain links TRBV20-1 with TRBJ2-6, with TRBD1 as a possible D gene (5 bases). The CDR3 runs to 16 residues. V lost 5 bases to trimming and J lost 0 bases, with 14 bases between them. Germline-derived CDR1 and CDR2 are DFQATT and SNEGSKA (reference sequence). The CDR3 coding sequence is TGCAGTGCTGTTCCCGGACACACCTCTGGGGCCAACGTCCTGACTTTC. Protein product: CSAVPGHTSGANVLTF.

This clonotype was seen only a few times. CDR3 in amino acids: CASGPRLAGEQYF. The CDR3 DNA is TGTGCTAGTGGTCCCCGACTAGCGGGCGAGCAGTACTTC. This chain joins TRBV12-5 and TRBJ2-7, with 10 nucleotides matching TRBD2. This CDR3 contains 13 residues. With 5 bases clipped from V and 6 bases from J, the junction kept 4 bases outside the gene matches. The germline V gene has CDR1 LGHNT and CDR2 FRNRAP.

Only a few counts were recorded for this clonotype. The chain combines TRBV20-1 with TRBJ2-3; 13 bases align to TRBD2. Germline V gives CDR1 DFQATT, CDR2 SNEGSKA (reference sequence). Losses at the gene ends were 3 bases for V and 6 bases for J; bases not matched to a gene: 3. The CDR3 extends over 14 amino acids. For the CDR3, the DNA is TGCAGTGCTAGGCCGGGACTAGCGGGGGATACGCAGTATTTT. It yields the protein CSARPGLAGDTQYF.

This clonotype came up a few times. The chain couples TRBV12-3 or TRBV12-4 to TRBJ2-1, with D possibly called TRBD1 or TRBD2 (6 bases each). Trimming left V 6 bases short and J 9 bases short, with 18 bases between. The CDR3 sequence is 14 residues long. CDR3 in amino acids: CASSRGKGGGEQFF. The CDR3 nucleotides are TGTGCCAGCAGCCGCGGAAAGGGGGGTGGTGAGCAGTTCTTC.

This clonotype was counted only a few times. The chain carries TRBV6-5 and TRBJ2-2; D is unclear. V was cut by 3 bases and J by 2 bases, with 4 bases left in between. CDR1 is MNHEY and CDR2 is SVGAGI in the germline V gene. The CDR3 is made up of 13 amino acids. This CDR3 reads CASSYDNTGELFF. The CDR3 coding sequence is TGTGCCAGCAGTTATGATAACACCGGGGAGCTGTTTTTT.

This clonotype was observed a handful of times. The J gene is TRBJ2-5, the V gene TRBV5-1; perhaps TRBD1 as D (5 bases). The V gene lost 0 bases and the J gene lost 2 bases, with 11 bases spanning the gap. The CDR3 has 15 amino acids. Germline V CDR1 and CDR2: SGHRS, YFSETQ. The CDR3 protein is CASSLAVAGQETQYF. CDR3 nucleotide sequence: TGCGCCAGCAGCTTGGCGGTCGCAGGGCAAGAGACCCAGTACTTC.

The J gene is TRBJ2-1, the V gene TRBV24-1; 14 bases are a match to TRBD2. The ends lost 3 bases at V and 10 bases at J; junction bases unmatched: 7. This CDR3 is 16 amino acids long. CDR1 is KGHDR and CDR2 is SFDVKD in the germline V gene. CDR3 sequence: CATSDPGLAGGSEQFF. The CDR3 bases are TGTGCCACCAGTGATCCCGGACTAGCGGGAGGTAGCGAGCAGTTCTTC.

This clonotype was counted many times. This chain links TRBV12-3 or TRBV12-4 with TRBJ2-5; the D gene is possibly TRBD1 (6 bases). The CDR3 covers 12 residues. V was shortened by 5 bases and J by 5 bases, with 9 bases between the two germline ends. CDR3 sequence reads: CASSQGWETQYF. CDR3 in DNA: TGTGCCAGCAGTCAGGGGTGGGAGACCCAGTACTTC.

This clonotype has a handful of counts. The chain combines TRBV24-1 with TRBJ1-2; no firm D call. CDR3 length: 14 amino acids. Germline loops: CDR1 KGHDR, CDR2 SFDVKD. Trimming left V 4 bases short and J 4 bases short, with 12 bases between. In DNA form, the CDR3 reads TGTGCCACCAGTGACTCCGGTCGGGTCTATGGCTACACCTTC. The encoded protein is CATSDSGRVYGYTF.

A few counts support this clonotype. This chain connects TRBV29-1 to TRBJ1-2; 8 nucleotides match TRBD1. J gave up 6 bases and V 3 bases, and 9 bases lay outside the gene matches. Germline V lookup: CDR1 SQVTM, CDR2 ANQGSEA. This CDR3 is 14 amino acids long. DNA for the CDR3: TGCAGCGTTGAGCCCGCCGGGACAGGCAATGGCTACACCTTC. Encoded protein: CSVEPAGTGNGYTF.

CDR3 nucleotides: TGCAGTGCTGGGGGGACAGGGGGCTATGGCTACACCTTC. It is translated as CSAGGTGGYGYTF. V usage is TRBV20-1 and J usage is TRBJ1-2, with 11 nucleotides matching TRBD1. The germline V gene encodes CDR1 DFQATT and CDR2 SNEGSKA (reference sequence). The CDR3 runs to 13 residues. Trimming cost V 5 bases and J 4 bases; bases outside gene matches: 3.

The rearrangement joins TRBV12-3 or TRBV12-4 to TRBJ1-2, with TRBD1 matching 12 bases. The CDR3 is 13 amino acids. After removal of 8 bases from V and 7 bases from J, the junction contained 5 bases not matched to a gene. Here the CDR3 DNA reads TGTGCCAGCGGGGACAGGGGGCGAGTTGGCTACACCTTC. Its translation: CASGDRGRVGYTF.

This clonotype was seen a handful of times. This chain uses TRBV4-1 with TRBJ1-2; D ambiguous. The CDR3 loop spans 13 amino acids. CDR1 is MGHRA and CDR2 is YSYEKL in the germline V gene. The ends were cut back, 0 bases at V and 3 bases at J, with 5 bases in the middle. The CDR3 coding sequence is TGCGCCAGCAGCCAAGATAGACACTATGGCTACACCTTC. Encoded protein: CASSQDRHYGYTF.

The rearrangement links TRBV28 to TRBJ2-2; 7 bases are a match to TRBD1. Germline CDR1 MDHEN, CDR2 SYDVKM. This CDR3 spans 15 amino acids. Trimming removed 5 bases from V and 6 bases from J; junction bases left unmatched: 9. CDR3 DNA sequence: TGTGCCAGCAGTATACAACAGGGGAGCGCCGGGGAGCTGTTTTTT. Its protein is CASSIQQGSAGELFF.

The genes are TRBV7-2 and TRBJ1-1, with a possible D match to TRBD1 (6 bases). Trimming took off 7 bases at V and 3 bases at J, with 18 bases between the two ends. CDR3 length: 15 amino acids. CDR1 is SGHTA, CDR2 FQGNSA, per germline. CDR3 loop: CASTRRGPGDTEAFF. The CDR3 nucleotides are TGTGCCAGCACCCGTCGGGGGCCTGGGGACACTGAAGCTTTCTTT.

This clonotype was observed at least ten times. The chain couples TRBV12-3 or TRBV12-4 to TRBJ1-2; a possible D gene is TRBD1 (5 bases). The V end was cut by 3 bases, the J end by 2 bases, with 7 bases between. The CDR3 length is 13 residues. The CDR3 loop is CASSFAGNYGYTF. In nucleotides, the CDR3 is TGTGCCAGCAGTTTCGCAGGGAACTATGGCTACACCTTC.